This TCR beta chain was identified during a study of response to subunit inactivated influenza vaccine. Overall study results and limits: Authors proposed each seasonal influenza vaccination draws in few new T cells.

This clonotype was picked up a small number of times. The antigen is unknown. TCRdb redid the calling of the RT-PCR reads with MiXCR, one entry per CDR3 protein. The repertoire consists of roughly 190,000 distinct CDR3 sequences, with roughly 14% occurring once and the leading ten covering roughly 25%. The V gene's germline CDR1 is MGHRA and CDR2 YSYEKL. The V gene end was trimmed by 5 bases and the J gene end by 5 bases; junction bases not matched to a gene: 5. The CDR3 has 14 residues. The sequence was collected from a man in his forties or fifties who received an inactivated influenza vaccine. The chain recombines TRBV4-1 with TRBJ2-5; 10 bases align to TRBD1. The specimen was CD8+ T cells sorted from PBMCs, collected about 5 days after vaccination. The CDR3 spells CASSSDRGRETQYF. CDR3 in DNA: TGCGCCAGCAGCTCTGACAGGGGGCGGGAGACCCAGTACTTC.